The subject of this entry is one T cell receptor (beta chain). These data are taken from a study of technical replicates of blood from several donors. Clones were sequenced by immunoSEQ multiplex PCR, and TCRdb holds only the in-frame ones, with some missing. The table records 75,000 to 90,000 clones, around 94% of them present only once. V lost 4 bases, J lost 0 bases, and 24 bases lay in between. In germline, CDR1 is MGHRA, CDR2 YSYEKL. The CDR3 spans 19 residues. This TCR derives from a human donor in good health. Sequenced material: T cells isolated from PBMCs. This chain joins TRBV4-1 and TRBJ1-1; a weak D match, TRBD1 (6 bases). For the CDR3, the DNA is TGCGCCAGCAGCCGAAGCGCTATTGACAGGCGACCTATGAACACTGAAGCTTTCTTT. Amino acid sequence: CASSRSAIDRRPMNTEAFF.